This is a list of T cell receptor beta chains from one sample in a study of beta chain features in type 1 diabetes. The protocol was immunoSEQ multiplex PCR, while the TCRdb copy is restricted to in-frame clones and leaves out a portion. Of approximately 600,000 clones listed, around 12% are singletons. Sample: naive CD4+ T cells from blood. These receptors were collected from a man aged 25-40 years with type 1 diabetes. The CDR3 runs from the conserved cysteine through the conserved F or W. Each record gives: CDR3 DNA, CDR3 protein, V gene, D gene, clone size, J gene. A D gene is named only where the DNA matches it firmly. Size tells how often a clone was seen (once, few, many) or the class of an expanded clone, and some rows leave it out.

TGTGCCAGCAGTTACTCTTCCGTATCCTACGAGCAGTACTTC CASSYSSVSYEQYF TRBV6-5 . . TRBJ2-7
TGTGCCAGCTCACCGGCCCCAGGACAGGGTAGCAATCAGCCCCAGCATTTT CASSPAPGQGSNQPQHF TRBV18 TRBD1 . TRBJ1-5
TGTGCCTGGAGTCTGCGTCGACAGGGAACGTATATTTTC CAWSLRRQGTYIF TRBV30 TRBD1 . TRBJ2-4
TGCAGCGTTGACAGGGGGTATGGCAATGAGCAGTTCTTC CSVDRGYGNEQFF TRBV29-1 TRBD1 . TRBJ2-1
TGTGCCAGCTCACCACAGGGACAGTTACTAGGGCCCCAGCATTTT CASSPQGQLLGPQHF TRBV18 TRBD1 . TRBJ1-5
TGTGCCAGCAGCTCCTATGGGACGGACTCCTACAATGAGCAGTTCTTC CASSSYGTDSYNEQFF TRBV7-3 . . TRBJ2-1
TGCAGTGCGCCCCTGGGGGCTGGCTACACCTTC CSAPLGAGYTF TRBV20-1 . few TRBJ1-2
TGTGCCATCAGTTTAGCGGGGATCGACTCGACTGTCGAGCAGTACTTC CAISLAGIDSTVEQYF TRBV10-3 TRBD2 few TRBJ2-7
TGTGCCAGCAGCTCCGGGACAGGGGGCTACGAGTTTTACGAGCAGTACTTC CASSSGTGGYEFYEQYF TRBV11-2 TRBD1 . TRBJ2-7
TGTGCCAGCAGTACTACAGGGATCCAACCCTACGAGCAGTACTTC CASSTTGIQPYEQYF TRBV28 . . TRBJ2-7
TGTGCCAGCAGTGCTTGGACCGGGGGTAGGGTGGGGACCCAGTACTTC CASSAWTGGRVGTQYF TRBV25-1 . few TRBJ2-5
TGTGCCAGCAGCTTAGTCTCAGGGAGAACCTACGAGCAGTACTTC CASSLVSGRTYEQYF TRBV11-2 . . TRBJ2-7
TGTGCCAGCAGTGGGACGGACTCCTCTGGAAACACCATATATTTT CASSGTDSSGNTIYF TRBV25-1 . few TRBJ1-3
TGCAGCGCCCCAACTAGCGGCACAGATACGCAGTATTTT CSAPTSGTDTQYF TRBV29-1 TRBD2 . TRBJ2-3
TGTGCCAGCAGACAGGGGGTAGCCAAAAACATTCAGTACTTC CASRQGVAKNIQYF TRBV2 TRBD1 . TRBJ2-4
TGTGCCAGCAGCTTAAGGGGAAGGGAGTTCTTC CASSLRGREFF TRBV11-2 . few TRBJ2-1
TGTGCCAGCAGCTTAGCCGACGGGATCTACACCTTC CASSLADGIYTF TRBV7-9 . . TRBJ1-2
TGTGCCAGCAGCGTAGGCTCTACAGTTCAGGCCTACGAGCAGTACTTC CASSVGSTVQAYEQYF TRBV9 . few TRBJ2-7
TGTGCCAGCAGCCAGCGACCCGGGACAGGGGGCTATGAGCAGTTCTTC CASSQRPGTGGYEQFF TRBV14 TRBD1 few TRBJ2-1
TGTGCCAGCAGCCGTACAGGGGAGGGAACCGGGGAGCTGTTTTTT CASSRTGEGTGELFF TRBV6-5 . . TRBJ2-2
TGCAGCGTTGGGCAAGGACAGGGTGTCTATGGCTACACCTTC CSVGQGQGVYGYTF TRBV29-1 TRBD1 . TRBJ1-2
TGTGCCAGCAGCAAGCCAGAGGTCCCGGGACAGGGTTCAGATACGCAGTATTTT CASSKPEVPGQGSDTQYF TRBV21-1 . few TRBJ2-3
TGCGCCAGCAGCTTGGAGCGGAATTCACCCCTCCACTTT CASSLERNSPLHF TRBV5-1 . . TRBJ1-6
TGTGCCAGCAGCGCCACAGGGCTCGATGTGACCCAGTACTTC CASSATGLDVTQYF TRBV21-1 . . TRBJ2-5
TGTGCCAGCAGCGCGGGGGGGAGCTCCTACGAGCAGTACTTC CASSAGGSSYEQYF TRBV7-6 TRBD2 few TRBJ2-7
TGCAGCGTTGAGGGAGGGGCGGGCACCGGGGAGCTGTTTTTT CSVEGGAGTGELFF TRBV29-1 TRBD2 . TRBJ2-2
TGTGCCAGCCGTATGGGGGGGCCCACGGGAAACACCATATATTTT CASRMGGPTGNTIYF TRBV25-1 . few TRBJ1-3
TGCAGCGTGGGACAGGGGGCTTGGTACGAGCAGTACTTC CSVGQGAWYEQYF TRBV29-1 TRBD1 few TRBJ2-7
TGCGCCAGCAGCCGCAGCGGGGGCTCAAGCACAGATACGCAGTATTTT CASSRSGGSSTDTQYF TRBV4-3 TRBD2 few TRBJ2-3
TGTGCCAGCAGCCTAAGACAGGGGGTACGGGACGAGCAGTACTTC CASSLRQGVRDEQYF TRBV14 TRBD1 few TRBJ2-7
TGTGCCAGCAGTTTTGAATCCTATGGCTACACCTTC CASSFESYGYTF TRBV28 . few TRBJ1-2
TGTGCCAGCAGCGTAGGACAGGGGGGGAATTCACCCCTCCACTTT CASSVGQGGNSPLHF TRBV9 TRBD1 . TRBJ1-6
TGCGCCAGCAGCCCCACTGCGGGGGGGCTAACAGATACGCAGTATTTT CASSPTAGGLTDTQYF TRBV5-1 TRBD2 . TRBJ2-3
TGTGCCAGCAGCGCTCGGGACAATAGCTACAATGAGCAGTTCTTC CASSARDNSYNEQFF TRBV9 . . TRBJ2-1
TGTGCCAGCAGCGCGGACATCGACTATGGCTACACCTTC CASSADIDYGYTF TRBV9 . . TRBJ1-2
TGTGCCAGCTCACCAAGGAGGTCCTACGAGCAGTACTTC CASSPRRSYEQYF TRBV18 . few TRBJ2-7
TGTGCCAGCTCACTCCGCACCGGGGAGGCGCACAATGAGCAGTTCTTC CASSLRTGEAHNEQFF TRBV18 . . TRBJ2-1
TGTGCCAGTGGGGGGCTGGGATCACCCCTCCACTTT CASGGLGSPLHF TRBV9 . . TRBJ1-6
TGTGCCAGCAGTGCAGGCCTTAACTATGGCTACACCTTC CASSAGLNYGYTF TRBV6-4 . . TRBJ1-2
TGCGCCAGCAGCCAAATTAGCGGGGGTTTGTACGAGCAGTACTTC CASSQISGGLYEQYF TRBV4-3 TRBD2 few TRBJ2-7
TGCAGCGTTGAAGAGGAGGGGGGTAGGCCCACTAACTATGGCTACACCTTC CSVEEEGGRPTNYGYTF TRBV29-1 . . TRBJ1-2
TGTGCCAGCAGTCGTCCCGGGACTGGGCACTATGGCTACACCTTC CASSRPGTGHYGYTF TRBV27 . once TRBJ1-2
TGTGCCAGCAGCTTAGAGGGGCGACGGTACCAAGAGACCCAGTACTTC CASSLEGRRYQETQYF TRBV7-2 . few TRBJ2-5
TGTGCCAGCAGCTCGGGGGTCCAGCCCCAGCATTTT CASSSGVQPQHF TRBV7-9 . . TRBJ1-5
TGTGCCAGCAGCCGGCCCGGGACGGCCTACGAGCAGTACTTC CASSRPGTAYEQYF TRBV6-5 . . TRBJ2-7
TGTGCCATCAGAGAGGCTGGGGCCAACGTCCTGACTTTC CAIREAGANVLTF TRBV10-3 . few TRBJ2-6
TGCGCCAGCAGCCAAGATTCCCAAAGCAATCAGCCCCAGCATTTT CASSQDSQSNQPQHF TRBV4-3 . . TRBJ1-5